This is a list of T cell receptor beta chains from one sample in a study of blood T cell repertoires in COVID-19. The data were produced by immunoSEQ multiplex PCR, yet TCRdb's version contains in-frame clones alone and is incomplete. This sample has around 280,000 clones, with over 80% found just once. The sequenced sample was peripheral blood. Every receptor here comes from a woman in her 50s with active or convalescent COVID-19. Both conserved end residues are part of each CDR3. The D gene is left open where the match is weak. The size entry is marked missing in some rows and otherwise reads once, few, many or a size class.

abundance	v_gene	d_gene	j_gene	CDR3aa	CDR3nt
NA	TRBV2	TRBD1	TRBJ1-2	CASGQGKYGYTF	TGTGCCAGCGGACAGGGGAAATATGGCTACACCTTC
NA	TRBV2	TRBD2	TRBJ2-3	CASSEFGLAGGTQYF	TGTGCCAGCAGTGAATTCGGACTAGCGGGAGGTACGCAGTATTTT
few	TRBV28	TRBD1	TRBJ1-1	CASARQGGFMNTEAFF	TGTGCCAGCGCAAGACAGGGAGGTTTCATGAACACTGAAGCTTTCTTT
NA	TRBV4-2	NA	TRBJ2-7	CASSQGIRSSYEQYF	TGTGCCAGCAGCCAAGGTATTCGGAGCTCCTACGAGCAGTACTTC
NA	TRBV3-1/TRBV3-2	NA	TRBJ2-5	CASSLGSRVAETQYF	TGTGCCAGCAGCCTTGGGAGTAGGGTCGCGGAGACCCAGTACTTC
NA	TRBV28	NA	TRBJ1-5	CASSLSAGGNQPQHF	TGTGCCAGCAGTTTATCGGCAGGGGGCAATCAGCCCCAGCATTTT
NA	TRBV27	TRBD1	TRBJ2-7	CASSDRGDNSYEQYF	TGTGCCAGCAGTGACAGGGGGGACAACTCCTACGAGCAGTACTTC
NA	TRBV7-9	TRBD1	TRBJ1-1	CASSKIRPGQGSIGTEAFF	TGTGCCAGCAGCAAAATCCGACCGGGACAGGGGTCGATAGGGACTGAAGCTTTCTTT
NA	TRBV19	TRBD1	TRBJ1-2	CASSIDTRTGENGYTF	TGTGCCAGTAGTATAGATACCCGGACAGGGGAAAACGGCTACACCTTC
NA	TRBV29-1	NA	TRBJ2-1	CSVGSGSYNEQFF	TGCAGCGTTGGGAGCGGCTCCTACAATGAGCAGTTCTTC
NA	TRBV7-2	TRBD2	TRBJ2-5	CASSWEGTFGETQYF	TGTGCCAGCAGCTGGGAGGGGACGTTCGGAGAGACCCAGTACTTC
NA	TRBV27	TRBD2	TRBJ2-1	CASSSGGGNEQFF	TGTGCCAGCAGTAGTGGGGGGGGGAATGAGCAGTTCTTC
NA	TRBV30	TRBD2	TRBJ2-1	CAWRGGGRNRDEQFF	TGTGCCTGGCGTGGGGGGGGGAGAAATCGTGATGAGCAGTTCTTC
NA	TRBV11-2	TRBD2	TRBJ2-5	CASSLTGGPETQYF	TGTGCCAGCAGCTTAACGGGAGGGCCGGAGACCCAGTACTTC
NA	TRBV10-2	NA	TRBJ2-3	CASSDGNRGTDTQYF	TGCGCCAGCAGTGATGGGAACAGGGGCACAGATACGCAGTATTTT
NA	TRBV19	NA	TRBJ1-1	CASTYGRTADTEAFF	TGTGCCAGTACCTATGGGCGGACAGCAGACACTGAAGCTTTCTTT
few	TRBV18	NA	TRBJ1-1	CASSPAVGPNTEAFF	TGTGCCAGCTCTCCCGCTGTCGGTCCGAACACTGAAGCTTTCTTT
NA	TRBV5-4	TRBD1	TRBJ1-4	CASSYDRATNEKLFF	TGTGCCAGCAGCTACGACAGGGCTACTAATGAAAAACTGTTTTTT
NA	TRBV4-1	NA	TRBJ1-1	CASSQDRWGRKEAFF	TGCGCCAGCAGCCAAGACAGGTGGGGGCGGAAAGAAGCTTTCTTT
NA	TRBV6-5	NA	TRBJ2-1	CASMQGSYNEQFF	TGTGCCAGCATGCAGGGTTCCTACAATGAGCAGTTCTTC
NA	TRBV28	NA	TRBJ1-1	CASLAPQIRTEAFF	TGTGCCAGCTTGGCCCCTCAAATACGCACTGAAGCTTTCTTT
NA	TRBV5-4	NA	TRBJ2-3	CASSRGFTDTQYF	TGTGCCAGCAGCCGGGGATTTACAGATACGCAGTATTTT
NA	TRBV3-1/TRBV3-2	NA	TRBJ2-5	CASSLLQETQYF	TGTGCCAGCAGTCTCCTACAAGAGACCCAGTACTTC
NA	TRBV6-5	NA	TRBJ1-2	CASSYSMFGGGYGYTF	TGTGCCAGCAGTTACTCGATGTTTGGGGGCGGTTATGGCTACACCTTC
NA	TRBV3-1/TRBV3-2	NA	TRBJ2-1	CASSQSTTLHNEQFF	TGTGCCAGCAGCCAATCTACGACTCTACACAATGAGCAGTTCTTC
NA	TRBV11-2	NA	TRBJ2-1	CASSLDERETSYNEQFF	TGTGCCAGCAGCTTAGATGAACGGGAGACCTCCTACAATGAGCAGTTCTTC
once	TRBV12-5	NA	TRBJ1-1	CASGLASQTEAFF	TGTGCTAGTGGTTTGGCTAGTCAGACTGAAGCTTTCTTT
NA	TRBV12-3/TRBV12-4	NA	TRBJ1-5	CASSFLGNQPQHF	TGTGCCAGCAGTTTTTTAGGCAATCAGCCCCAGCATTTT
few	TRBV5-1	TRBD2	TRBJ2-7	CASNPIRSGLTYEQYF	TGCGCCAGCAACCCAATTCGTTCGGGACTAACCTACGAGCAGTACTTC
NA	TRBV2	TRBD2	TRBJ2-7	CASSGVAGALLREEYF	TGTGCCAGCAGTGGAGTAGCGGGAGCCTTGCTACGAGAGGAGTACTTC
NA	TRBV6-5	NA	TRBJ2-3	CASRGGSTDTQYF	TGTGCCAGCAGGGGGGGAAGCACAGATACGCAGTATTTT
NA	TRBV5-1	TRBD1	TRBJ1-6	CASSPRDRPIQVNSPLHF	TGCGCCAGCAGCCCGCGGGACAGGCCTATCCAAGTAAATTCACCCCTCCACTTT
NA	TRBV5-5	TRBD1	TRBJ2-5	CASSVGTGFFQETQYF	TGTGCCAGCAGCGTCGGGACAGGGTTTTTCCAAGAGACCCAGTACTTC
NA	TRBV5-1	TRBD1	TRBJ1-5	CASSLEGGGNQPQHF	TGCGCCAGCAGCTTGGAAGGGGGCGGCAATCAGCCCCAGCATTTT
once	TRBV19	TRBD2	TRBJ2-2	CASNPSGRWTGELFF	TGTGCCAGTAATCCTAGCGGGAGATGGACTGGGGAGCTGTTTTTT
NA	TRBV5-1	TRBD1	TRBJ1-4	CASSSGTGRYEKLFF	TGCGCCAGCAGCTCCGGGACAGGGCGATATGAAAAACTGTTTTTT
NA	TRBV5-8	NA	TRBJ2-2	CASSLGDPGELFF	TGTGCCAGCAGCTTGGGCGATCCCGGGGAGCTGTTTTTT
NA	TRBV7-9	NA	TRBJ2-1	CASSLLDPLNGGEQFF	TGTGCCAGCAGCTTACTCGACCCTCTTAACGGGGGTGAGCAGTTCTTC
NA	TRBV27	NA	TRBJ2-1	CASSVNRDNEQFF	TGTGCCAGCAGTGTTAACCGGGACAATGAGCAGTTCTTC
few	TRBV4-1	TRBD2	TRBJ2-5	CASSQAIPGRAGRETQYF	TGCGCCAGCAGCCAAGCAATCCCCGGGAGGGCGGGGAGGGAGACCCAGTACTTC
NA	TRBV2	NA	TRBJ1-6	CASSEQGSYNSPLHF	TGTGCCAGCAGTGAACAGGGCTCCTATAATTCACCCCTCCACTTT
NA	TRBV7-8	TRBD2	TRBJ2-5	CASSLWTSGDQETQYF	TGTGCCAGCAGCCTCTGGACTAGCGGGGACCAAGAGACCCAGTACTTC